The 10 T cell receptor beta chains presented below share a single source sample, sequenced in a study of cytomegalovirus exposure and HLA in healthy donors. With 60 Vbeta and 13 Jbeta primers, the PCR was carried out. Sequencing was performed with immunoSEQ multiplex PCR; in TCRdb, only in-frame clones are kept and a portion is missing. The data contain 150,000 to 200,000 clones, about 81% of them singletons. The specimen was PBMCs. The origin of the receptors is a woman younger than 30 in good health and CMV-seronegative.

The CDR3 is CASSLRPRTGGFSENIQYF. The CDR3 coding sequence is TGTGCCAGCAGCTTACGGCCTCGGACAGGCGGATTTTCCGAAAACATTCAGTACTTC. The chain is built from TRBV7-9 and TRBJ2-4; 7 nucleotides agree with TRBD1. The V gene end was trimmed by 2 bases and the J gene end by 5 bases; junction bases not matched to a gene: 18. Per germline, CDR1 SEHNR and CDR2 FQNEAQ (reference sequence). The CDR3 has 19 residues. Combining the CDR3 with reference TRBV7-9 and TRBJ2-4 gives the whole variable domain DTGVSQNPRHKITKRGQNVTFRCDPISEHNRLYWYRQTLGQGPEFLTYFQNEAQLEKSRLLSDRFSAERPKGSFSTLEIQRTEQGDSAMYLCASSLRPRTGGFSENIQYFGAGTRLSVL.

This rearrangement joins TRBV6-1 to TRBJ1-1; TRBD1 might be the D (6 bases). Between the trimmed V and J ends, which lost 2 bases and 5 bases, there was a span of 15 bases. Germline V lookup: CDR1 MNHNS, CDR2 SASEGT. CDR3 length equals 15 residues. The CDR3 sequence is CASSEPTRGRTEAFF. CDR3 sequence (DNA): TGTGCCAGCAGTGAACCAACCAGGGGTAGGACTGAAGCTTTCTTT.

V is TRBV5-1 and J is TRBJ2-5, with 9 bases lining up with TRBD1. V shed 4 bases, J shed 2 bases, and the junction held 3 bases outside the gene matches. The V gene's germline CDR1 is SGHRS and CDR2 YFSETQ. This CDR3 has 14 amino acids. CDR3: CASSTGQGQETQYF. The CDR3 bases are TGCGCCAGCAGCACGGGACAGGGTCAAGAGACCCAGTACTTC.

This clone showed up just a few times. The chain joins TRBV9 to TRBJ1-3; 9 positions match TRBD1. This CDR3 region has 17 residues. The V and J ends lost 2 bases and 1 base, in that order; junction bases with no gene match: 7. Germline V gives CDR1 SGDLS, CDR2 YYNGEE. CDR3 sequence reads: CASSVARGQGSGNTIYF. The CDR3 DNA sequence: TGTGCCAGCAGCGTGGCCCGAGGACAGGGGTCTGGAAACACCATATATTTT.

The chain is built from TRBV5-1 and TRBJ2-6; a possible D gene is TRBD1 (6 bases). Trimming took off 7 bases at V and 2 bases at J, with 13 bases between the two ends. The CDR3 runs to 15 residues. The germline V gene has CDR1 SGHRS and CDR2 YFSETQ. DNA for the CDR3: TGCGCCAGCGCCCCCACAGGGCCTGGGGCCAACGTCCTGACTTTC. Amino acid sequence: CASAPTGPGANVLTF.

This chain uses TRBV6-4 with TRBJ2-7; 7 bases are shared with TRBD2. J gave up 3 bases and V 2 bases, and 13 bases lay outside the gene matches. The CDR3 has 17 residues. The germline V gene encodes CDR1 MRHNA and CDR2 SNTAGT. DNA of the CDR3: TGTGCCAGCAGTGACCGAAGAGCGGGAATCAGGGTCTACGAGCAGTACTTC. It specifies CASSDRRAGIRVYEQYF.

CDR3 protein: CASSISQGPSTDTQYF. In nucleotides, the CDR3 is TGTGCCAGCAGTATATCACAGGGCCCTAGCACAGATACGCAGTATTTT. The chain uses TRBV9 and TRBJ2-3; possibly TRBD1 for D (6 bases). V lost 5 bases to trimming and J lost 0 bases, with 16 bases between them. Germline values: CDR1 SGDLS, CDR2 YYNGEE. The CDR3 loop spans 16 amino acids.

The chain uses TRBV5-1 and TRBJ2-5; 8 positions match TRBD1. This CDR3 spans 18 amino acids. Germline CDR1 SGHRS, CDR2 YFSETQ. V lost 1 base to trimming and J lost 3 bases; unmatched junction nucleotides: 14. The CDR3 nucleotides are TGCGCCAGCAGCTTGTACCCCGGTGAGCAGGGGGCGAAAGAGACCCAGTACTTC. Residues: CASSLYPGEQGAKETQYF.

Note on this clone: An end of the junction differs from the germline gene, which may be a read error. The rearrangement joins TRBV7-7 to TRBJ2-5; D perhaps matches TRBD1 (5 bases). Gene TRBJ2-7 matches the end of the DNA better, so the J call may be wrong. CDR3 length equals 15 residues. Per germline, CDR1 SSHAT and CDR2 FNYEAQ (reference sequence). CDR3 residues: CASSLDRGSSYEQYF. The DNA of the CDR3 is TGTGCTAGCAGCTTAGATAGGGGATCATCCTACGAGCAGTACTTC.

The J gene is TRBJ2-5, the V gene TRBV15; the match to TRBD1 covers 7 bases. Germline V CDR1 and CDR2: LNHNV, YYDKDF (reference sequence). The CDR3 consists of 14 residues. V lost 7 bases to trimming and J lost 4 bases; unmatched junction nucleotides: 9. CDR3 bases: TGTGCCACCACCCCGCGATACAGGGGAGAGACCCAGTACTTC. Translated, it gives CATTPRYRGETQYF.